This T cell receptor (beta chain) emerged from a study of cytomegalovirus exposure and HLA in healthy donors. A word on this clone: Its antigen is currently unknown.

V lost 0 bases and J 6 bases, leaving 15 bases between the germline ends. Germline assignment: CDR1 LNHNV and CDR2 YYDKDF (reference sequence). The CDR3 is made up of 17 amino acids. Use of 60 Vbeta and 13 Jbeta primers characterized the PCR. This table comes from immunoSEQ multiplex PCR, and its TCRdb copy is limited to in-frame clones, with some not included. The sample shows 60,000 to 100,000 clones, and about 4.6% sits with its ten largest clones. Study-wide points: Among donors in an Asian-associated ancestry cluster, a later analysis reportedly found fewer N-insertions than the roughly 610-donor mean. Being indistinguishable, some V segments were excluded, TRBV6-2 and TRBV6-3 among them.

The sequence was collected from a man aged 25 to 45 in good health and CMV-seronegative. The sample was PBMCs. The chain combines TRBV15 with TRBJ1-6; weak D call: TRBD1 (5 bases). The CDR3 sequence is CATSRDRPRQTNSPLHF. In nucleotides, the CDR3 is TGTGCCACCAGCAGAGATCGTCCCCGACAGACTAATTCACCCCTCCACTTT.